Reported below is one TCR beta chain. In the authors' workflow: For nucleated cells, counts were estimated from reference gene primer amplification. Repertoires were generated with immunoSEQ multiplex PCR, while TCRdb's copy carries only in-frame clones and drops some. D and trimming were read from the DNA, whereas the V and J calls and clone size are those reported in that table. The sample consists of 220,000 or so clones, more than 85% of them appearing once. The CDR3 consists of 19 residues. The germline V gene encodes CDR1 SGHVS and CDR2 FQNEAQ. J gave up 0 bases and V 1 base, and 9 bases lay outside the gene matches. This specimen comes from a study of blood T cell repertoires in COVID-19. Study in general: Acute-phase and convalescent COVID-19 samples originated in the United States, Italy and Spain. T cells, B-cell-depleted T cells, or PBMCs provided the cDNA or gDNA that served as material.

A Seattle source enrolled patients during active infection and followed them longitudinally. Material: peripheral blood. This TCR was recovered from a woman in her forties or fifties with COVID-19, enrolled during active disease. This chain connects TRBV7-8 to TRBJ2-6, with TRBD2 matching over 7 bases. The CDR3 coding sequence is TGTGCCAGCAGCTTAGGGGGGGGATTGGCTTACTCTGGGGCCAACGTCCTGACTTTC. Translating it yields CASSLGGGLAYSGANVLTF.